This T cell receptor beta chain was recorded in a study of T cell repertoires in cytomegalovirus infection. Overall study context: Shared public TCR beta signatures pointed to both CMV infection and a matching HLA type.

In this sample, this clonotype turned up a few times. TCRdb fed the reads into MiXCR, producing one record per CDR3 protein. The sample contains about 190,000 distinct CDR3 sequences, less than 9.5% of which appear only once. The V and J ends lost 3 bases and 5 bases respectively, with 10 bases between them. The germline gives CDR1 LNHDA, CDR2 SQIVND (reference sequence). The CDR3 has 13 amino acids. The TCR originated in a human donor in good health (CMV status not recorded). Some clones in this sample may be carry-over from other donors' samples. Material: PBMCs. The V gene is TRBV19, the J gene TRBJ1-1; maybe TRBD1 (6 bases). In DNA, the CDR3 is TGTGCCAGTAGTATCACAGGGACAACTGAAGCTTTCTTT. It encodes CASSITGTTEAFF.